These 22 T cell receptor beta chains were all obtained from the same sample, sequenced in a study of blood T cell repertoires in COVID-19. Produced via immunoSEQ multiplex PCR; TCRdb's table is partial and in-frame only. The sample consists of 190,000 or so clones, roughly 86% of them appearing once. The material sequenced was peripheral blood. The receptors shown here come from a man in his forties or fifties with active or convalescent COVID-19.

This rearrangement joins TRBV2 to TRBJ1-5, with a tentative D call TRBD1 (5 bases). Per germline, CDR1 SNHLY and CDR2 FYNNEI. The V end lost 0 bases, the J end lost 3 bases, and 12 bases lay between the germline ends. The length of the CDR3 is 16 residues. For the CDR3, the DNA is TGTGCCAGCAGTGAAGCGGGAGGGACGGTCAATCAGCCCCAGCATTTT. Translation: CASSEAGGTVNQPQHF. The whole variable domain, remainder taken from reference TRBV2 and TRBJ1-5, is EPEVTQTPSHQVTQMGQEVILRCVPISNHLYFYWYRQILGQKVEFLVSFYNNEISEKSEIFDDQFSVERPDGSNFTLKIRSTKLEDSAMYFCASSEAGGTVNQPQHFGDGTRLSIL.

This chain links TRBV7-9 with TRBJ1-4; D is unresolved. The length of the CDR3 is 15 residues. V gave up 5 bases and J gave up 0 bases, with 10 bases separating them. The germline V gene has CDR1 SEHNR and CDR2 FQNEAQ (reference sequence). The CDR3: CASSPEIATNEKLFF. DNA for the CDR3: TGTGCCAGCAGCCCCGAGATTGCAACTAATGAAAAACTGTTTTTT.

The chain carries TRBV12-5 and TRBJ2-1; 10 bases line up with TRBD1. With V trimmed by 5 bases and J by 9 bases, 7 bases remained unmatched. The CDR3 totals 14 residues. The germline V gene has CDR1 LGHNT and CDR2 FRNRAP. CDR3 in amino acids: CASGPGQGGGEQFF. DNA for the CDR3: TGTGCTAGTGGTCCCGGACAGGGGGGGGGTGAGCAGTTCTTC.

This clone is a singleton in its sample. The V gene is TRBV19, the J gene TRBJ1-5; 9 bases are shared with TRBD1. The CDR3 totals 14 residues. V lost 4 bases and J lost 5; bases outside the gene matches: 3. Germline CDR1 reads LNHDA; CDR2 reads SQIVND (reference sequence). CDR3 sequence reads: CASSTRQGDQPQHF. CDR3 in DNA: TGTGCCAGTAGTACCAGACAGGGGGATCAGCCCCAGCATTTT.

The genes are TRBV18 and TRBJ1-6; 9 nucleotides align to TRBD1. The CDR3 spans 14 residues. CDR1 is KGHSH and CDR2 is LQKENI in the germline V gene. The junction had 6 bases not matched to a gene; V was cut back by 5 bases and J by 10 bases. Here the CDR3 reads CASSFTGGESPLHF. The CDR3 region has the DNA TGTGCCAGCTCATTCACAGGGGGCGAATCACCCCTCCACTTT.

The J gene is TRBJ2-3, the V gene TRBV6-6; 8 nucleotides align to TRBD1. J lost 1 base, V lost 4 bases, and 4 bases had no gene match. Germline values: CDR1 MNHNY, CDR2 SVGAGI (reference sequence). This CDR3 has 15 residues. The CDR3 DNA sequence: TGTGCCAGCAGTTCCCCGGGACAGGGCACAGATACGCAGTATTTT. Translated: CASSSPGQGTDTQYF.

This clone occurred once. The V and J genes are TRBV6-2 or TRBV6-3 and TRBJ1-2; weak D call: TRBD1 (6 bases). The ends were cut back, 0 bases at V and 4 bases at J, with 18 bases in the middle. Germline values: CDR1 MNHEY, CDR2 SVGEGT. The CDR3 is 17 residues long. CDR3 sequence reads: CASSYSGGLLTLYGYTF. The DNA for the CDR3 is TGTGCCAGCAGTTACTCCGGGGGGCTCCTTACGCTCTATGGCTACACCTTC.

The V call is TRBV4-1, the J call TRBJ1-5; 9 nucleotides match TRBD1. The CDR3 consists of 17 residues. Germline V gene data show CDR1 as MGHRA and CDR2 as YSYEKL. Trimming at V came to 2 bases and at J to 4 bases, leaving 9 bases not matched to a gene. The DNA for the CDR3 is TGCGCCAGCAGCCAACAACCTCCGACAGGGGGGAATCAGCCCCAGCATTTT. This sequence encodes CASSQQPPTGGNQPQHF.

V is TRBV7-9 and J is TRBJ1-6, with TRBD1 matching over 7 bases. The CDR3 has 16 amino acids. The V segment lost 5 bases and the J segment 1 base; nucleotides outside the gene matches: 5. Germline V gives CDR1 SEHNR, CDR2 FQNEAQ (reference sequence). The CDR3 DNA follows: TGTGCCAGCAGCCGGGACAGTCTTTCCTATAATTCACCCCTCCACTTT. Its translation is CASSRDSLSYNSPLHF.

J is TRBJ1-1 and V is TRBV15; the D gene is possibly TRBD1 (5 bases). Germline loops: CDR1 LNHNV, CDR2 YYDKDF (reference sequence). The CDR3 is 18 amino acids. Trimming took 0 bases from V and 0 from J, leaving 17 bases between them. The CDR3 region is CATSREEGYSDMNTEAFF. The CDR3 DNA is TGTGCCACCAGCAGAGAGGAGGGGTACAGTGACATGAACACTGAAGCTTTCTTT. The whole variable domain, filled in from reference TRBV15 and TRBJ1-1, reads DAMVIQNPRYQVTQFGKPVTLSCSQTLNHNVMYWYQQKSSQAPKLLFHYYDKDFNNEADTPDNFQSRRPNTSFCFLDIRSPGLGDTAMYLCATSREEGYSDMNTEAFFGQGTRLTVV.

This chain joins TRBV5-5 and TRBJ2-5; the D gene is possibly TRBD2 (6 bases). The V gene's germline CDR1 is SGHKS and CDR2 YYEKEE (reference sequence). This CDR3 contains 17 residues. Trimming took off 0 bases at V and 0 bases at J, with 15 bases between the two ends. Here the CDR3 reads CASSLAPGLGHQETQYF. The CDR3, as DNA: TGTGCCAGCAGCTTGGCCCCGGGACTGGGACACCAAGAGACCCAGTACTTC.

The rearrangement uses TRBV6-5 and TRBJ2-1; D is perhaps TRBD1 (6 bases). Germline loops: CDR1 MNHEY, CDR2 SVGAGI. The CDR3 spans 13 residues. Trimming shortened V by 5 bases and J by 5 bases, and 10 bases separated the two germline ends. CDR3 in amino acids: CASSTTGNNEQFF. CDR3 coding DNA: TGTGCCAGCAGTACCACAGGGAACAATGAGCAGTTCTTC.

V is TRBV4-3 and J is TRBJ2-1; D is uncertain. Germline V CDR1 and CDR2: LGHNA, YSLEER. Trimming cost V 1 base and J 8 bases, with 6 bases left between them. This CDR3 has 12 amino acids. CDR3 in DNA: TGCGCCAGCAGCCAAGGTCCGGATGAGCAGTTCTTC. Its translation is CASSQGPDEQFF.

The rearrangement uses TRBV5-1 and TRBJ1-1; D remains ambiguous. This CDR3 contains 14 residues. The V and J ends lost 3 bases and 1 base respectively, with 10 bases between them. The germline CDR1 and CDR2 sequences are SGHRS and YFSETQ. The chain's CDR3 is CASSWQTPNTEAFF. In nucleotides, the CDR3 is TGCGCCAGCAGCTGGCAGACACCGAACACTGAAGCTTTCTTT.

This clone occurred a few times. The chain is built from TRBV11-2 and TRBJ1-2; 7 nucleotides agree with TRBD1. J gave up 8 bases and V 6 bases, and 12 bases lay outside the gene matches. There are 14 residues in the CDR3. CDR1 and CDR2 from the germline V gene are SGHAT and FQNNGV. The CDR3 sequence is CASSYRGGGEGYTF. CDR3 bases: TGTGCCAGCAGTTATCGAGGGGGCGGTGAAGGCTACACCTTC. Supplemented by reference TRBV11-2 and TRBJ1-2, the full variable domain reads EAGVAQSPRYKIIEKRQSVAFWCNPISGHATLYWYQQILGQGPKLLIQFQNNGVVDDSQLPKDRFSAERLKGVDSTLKIQPAKLEDSAVYLCASSYRGGGEGYTFGSGTRLTVV.

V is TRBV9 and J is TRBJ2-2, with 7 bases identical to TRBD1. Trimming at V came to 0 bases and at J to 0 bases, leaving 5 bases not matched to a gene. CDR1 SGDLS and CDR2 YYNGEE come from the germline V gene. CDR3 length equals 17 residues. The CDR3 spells CASSVGEGAANTGELFF. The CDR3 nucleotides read TGTGCCAGCAGCGTAGGTGAGGGGGCTGCGAACACCGGGGAGCTGTTTTTT.

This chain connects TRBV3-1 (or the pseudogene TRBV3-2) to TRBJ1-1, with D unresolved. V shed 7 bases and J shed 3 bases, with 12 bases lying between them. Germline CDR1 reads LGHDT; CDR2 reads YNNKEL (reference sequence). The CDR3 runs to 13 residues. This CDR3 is CASTGRGDTEAFF. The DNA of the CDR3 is TGTGCCAGCACCGGAAGAGGAGACACTGAAGCTTTCTTT.

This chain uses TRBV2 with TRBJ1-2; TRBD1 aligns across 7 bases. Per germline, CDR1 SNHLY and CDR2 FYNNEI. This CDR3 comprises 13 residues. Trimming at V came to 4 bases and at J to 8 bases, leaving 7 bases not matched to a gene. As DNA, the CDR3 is TGTGCCAGCAGTGGGGCCAGGGGGGAGGGCTACACCTTC. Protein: CASSGARGEGYTF.

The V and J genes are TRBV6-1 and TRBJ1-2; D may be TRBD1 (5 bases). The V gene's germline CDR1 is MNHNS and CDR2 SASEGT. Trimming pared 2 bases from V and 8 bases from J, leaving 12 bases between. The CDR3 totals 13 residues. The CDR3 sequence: CASSETREEGYTF. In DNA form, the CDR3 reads TGTGCCAGCAGTGAAACCAGGGAAGAGGGCTACACCTTC.

The CDR3 reads CASSPGQNQPQHF. Written as DNA, the CDR3 is TGTGCCAGCAGCCCGGGACAGAATCAGCCCCAGCATTTT. The chain couples TRBV7-8 to TRBJ1-5; TRBD1 matches at 7 bases. The CDR3 extends over 13 amino acids. Germline V gene sequence: CDR1 SGHVS, CDR2 FQNEAQ. With V trimmed by 5 bases and J by 4 bases, 2 bases remained unmatched.

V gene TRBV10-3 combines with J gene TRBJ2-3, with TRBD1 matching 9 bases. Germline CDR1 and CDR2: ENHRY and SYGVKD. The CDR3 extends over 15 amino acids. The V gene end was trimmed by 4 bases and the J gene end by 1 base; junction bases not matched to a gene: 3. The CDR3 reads CAISGRTGGTDTQYF. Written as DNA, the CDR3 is TGTGCCATCAGTGGGAGGACAGGGGGCACAGATACGCAGTATTTT.

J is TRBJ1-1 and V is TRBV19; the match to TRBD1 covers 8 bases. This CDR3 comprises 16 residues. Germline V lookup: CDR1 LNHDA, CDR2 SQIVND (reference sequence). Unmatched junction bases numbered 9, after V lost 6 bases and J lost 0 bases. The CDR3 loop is CASRDRGGGLNTEAFF. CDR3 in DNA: TGTGCCAGTAGAGACAGGGGCGGGGGTTTGAACACTGAAGCTTTCTTT.